This T cell receptor (beta chain) was captured by sequencing in a study of cytomegalovirus exposure and HLA in healthy donors. The PCR ran on 60 Vbeta and 13 Jbeta primers. Some clones are missing from TCRdb's copy, which holds only in-frame ones; the method was immunoSEQ multiplex PCR. The data show some 180,000 clones, 75% to 90% seen once. The CDR3 totals 16 residues. The germline V gene has CDR1 MDHEN and CDR2 SYDVKM. With V trimmed by 6 bases and J by 5 bases, 6 bases remained unmatched. The sequencing input was PBMCs. This receptor was obtained from a boy aged 2 to 9 in good health and CMV-seronegative. This chain uses TRBV28 with TRBJ2-1, with 14 bases aligning to TRBD2. The CDR3: CASRRLAGGPNNEQFF. The CDR3 DNA follows: TGTGCCAGCAGACGACTAGCGGGAGGGCCTAACAATGAGCAGTTCTTC.